This T cell receptor (beta chain) was documented in a study of blood T cell repertoires in COVID-19. Study context: Sample material is recorded as cDNA or gDNA derived from T cells, B-cell-depleted T cells, or PBMCs.

This clone came up a few times. In the original analysis: Using reference gene primer amplification, nucleated cell counts were estimated. Repertoires were generated with immunoSEQ multiplex PCR, while TCRdb's copy carries only in-frame clones and drops some. V and J calls and clone size are given by that table; D and trimming were obtained from the DNA. This sample has fewer than 150,000 clones, with nearly 90% found just once. Trimming pared 3 bases from V and 6 bases from J, leaving 6 bases between. Germline loops: CDR1 ENHRY, CDR2 SYGVKD. The CDR3 runs to 12 residues. The chain recombines TRBV10-3 with TRBJ1-5; D remains unclear. The sequence derives from a woman between 70 and 85 years old who had recovered from COVID-19. The specimen sequenced was peripheral blood. DNA of the CDR3: TGTGCCATCAGTGAAGGAGGTCAGCCCCAGCATTTT. Translated: CAISEGGQPQHF.